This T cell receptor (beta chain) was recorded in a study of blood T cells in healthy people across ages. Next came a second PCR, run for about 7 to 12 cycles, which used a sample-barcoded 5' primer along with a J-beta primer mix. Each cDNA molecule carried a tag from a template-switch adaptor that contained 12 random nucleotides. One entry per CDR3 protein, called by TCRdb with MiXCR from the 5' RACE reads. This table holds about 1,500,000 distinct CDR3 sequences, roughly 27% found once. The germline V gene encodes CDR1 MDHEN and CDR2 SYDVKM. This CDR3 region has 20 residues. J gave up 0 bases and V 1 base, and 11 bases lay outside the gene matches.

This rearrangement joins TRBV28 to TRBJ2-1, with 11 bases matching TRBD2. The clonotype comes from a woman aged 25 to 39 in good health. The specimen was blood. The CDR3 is CASSLSSSGGSISSYNEQFF. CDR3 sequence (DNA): TGTGCCAGCAGTTTATCGTCTAGCGGGGGGTCCATAAGCTCCTACAATGAGCAGTTCTTC.